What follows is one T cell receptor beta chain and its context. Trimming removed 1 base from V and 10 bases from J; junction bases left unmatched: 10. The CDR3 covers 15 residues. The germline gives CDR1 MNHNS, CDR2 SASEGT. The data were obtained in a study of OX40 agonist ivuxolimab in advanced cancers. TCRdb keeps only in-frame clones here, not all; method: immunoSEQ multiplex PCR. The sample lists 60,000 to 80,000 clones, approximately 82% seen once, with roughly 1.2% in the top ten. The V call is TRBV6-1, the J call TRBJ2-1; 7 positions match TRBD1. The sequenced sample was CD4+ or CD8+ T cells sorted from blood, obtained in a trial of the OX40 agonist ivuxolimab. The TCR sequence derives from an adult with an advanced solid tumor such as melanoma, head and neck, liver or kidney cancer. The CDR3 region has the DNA TGTGCCAGCAGTGAAGATGTGAGGGGGCGTGGAGAGCAGTTCTTC. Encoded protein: CASSEDVRGRGEQFF.